The 20 T cell receptor beta chains reported below all come from one sample, sequenced in a study of T-cell reconstitution after alpha-beta-depleted transplantation in children. Construction of the TCRbeta library involved unique molecular identifiers. MiXCR, run by TCRdb on the PCR reads, gives a single entry per CDR3 protein. The data hold over 150,000 distinct CDR3 sequences, with just under 6.5% observed a single time. This material consisted of PBMCs, taken before TCRalphabeta/CD19-depleted stem cell transplant. These TCRs come from a girl under three years old with combined immunodeficiency, due to receive a stem cell transplant.

On this clonotype: A much bigger clone sits one base away, suggesting this may be a read error. The chain combines TRBV29-1 with TRBJ2-1; TRBD2 aligns across 9 bases. The CDR3 is made up of 14 amino acids. Germline V gene data show CDR1 as SQVTM and CDR2 as ANQGSEA. CDR3 residues: CSIVAGVGNNEHFF. In DNA, the CDR3 is TGCAGCATCGTAGCGGGAGTCGGGAACAATGAGCATTTCTTC.

This clonotype was detected ten times or more. CDR3 sequence: CASSASGTGDYEQYF. The CDR3 nucleotides read TGTGCCAGCTCAGCCTCCGGGACAGGAGACTACGAGCAGTACTTC. V gene TRBV18 combines with J gene TRBJ2-7; 8 bases are a match to TRBD1. The germline CDR1 and CDR2 sequences are KGHSH and LQKENI. This CDR3 is built from 15 residues. Trimming took 5 bases from V and 3 from J; bases not matched to a gene: 9.

The sample holds many counts of this clonotype. The chain links TRBV6-5 to TRBJ1-2, with 8 bases identical to TRBD1. J gave up 7 bases and V 5 bases, and 3 bases lay outside the gene matches. This CDR3 region has 12 residues. The V gene's germline CDR1 is MNHEY and CDR2 SVGAGI. The CDR3 DNA reads TGTGCCAGCAGTCCGACAGGGGCTGGCTACACCTTC. Its translation is CASSPTGAGYTF.

A word on this clonotype: Since a much larger clone is just one base distant, this may be a read error. This sequence joins TRBV12-3 or TRBV12-4 and TRBJ2-1; TRBD2 might be the D (6 bases). The germline V and J ends were trimmed by 4 bases and 2 bases, with 15 bases remaining between them. The CDR3 runs 16 residues. CDR3 DNA sequence: TGTGCCAGCAGTTCCTTGATCGGGAGCCCCTACAATGAGCAGTTCTTC. It specifies CASSSLIGSPYNEQFF.

In this sample, this clonotype turned up many times. The rearrangement joins TRBV4-1 to TRBJ2-4, with D unresolved. Trimming stripped 6 bases from V and 0 bases from J, with 12 bases between. This CDR3 region has 15 residues. From germline, CDR1 is MGHRA and CDR2 YSYEKL. CDR3: CASRPVALAKNIQYF. Written as DNA, the CDR3 is TGCGCCAGCAGACCAGTCGCATTAGCCAAAAACATTCAGTACTTC.

In this sample, this clonotype turned up many times. The rearrangement joins TRBV7-9 to TRBJ2-1; no clear D. V lost 3 bases, J lost 4 bases, and 10 bases lay in between. The CDR3 extends over 14 amino acids. In germline, CDR1 is SEHNR, CDR2 FQNEAQ (reference sequence). The CDR3 region is CASSFRPTYNEQFF. The CDR3 region has the DNA TGTGCCAGCAGCTTTAGACCGACGTACAATGAGCAGTTCTTC.

The table lists this clonotype with many counts. The chain uses TRBV20-1 and TRBJ2-3; D is ambiguous. Trimming took 2 bases from V and 5 from J, leaving 11 bases between them. Germline V gives CDR1 DFQATT, CDR2 SNEGSKA (reference sequence). This CDR3 has 13 residues. CDR3 protein: CSARQPNEDTQYF. The CDR3 DNA follows: TGCAGTGCTAGACAGCCCAACGAAGATACGCAGTATTTT.

This clonotype was counted at least ten times. The chain joins TRBV12-3 or TRBV12-4 to TRBJ2-3; perhaps TRBD1 as D (6 bases). The CDR3 contains 17 residues. V lost 3 bases to trimming and J lost 0 bases, with 16 bases between them. For the CDR3, the DNA is TGTGCCAGCAGTTTGTACGGAGACAGGCCTAGCACAGATACGCAGTATTTT. As protein: CASSLYGDRPSTDTQYF.

This clonotype has ten or more counts. V gene TRBV5-1 combines with J gene TRBJ2-7; D assignment may be TRBD1 or TRBD2 (5 bases each). The CDR3 spans 15 residues. CDR1 is SGHRS, CDR2 YFSETQ, per germline. With 3 bases removed from V and 2 bases from J, the gap between germline ends came to 15 bases. The CDR3 bases are TGCGCCAGCAGCTACGGGACCGGAGGCCCCTACGAGCAGTACTTC. Its translation is CASSYGTGGPYEQYF. Filled out from reference TRBV5-1 and TRBJ2-7, the complete variable domain reads KAGVTQTPRYLIKTRGQQVTLSCSPISGHRSVSWYQQTPGQGLQFLFEYFSETQRNKGNFPGRFSGRQFSNSRSEMNVSTLELGDSALYLCASSYGTGGPYEQYFGPGTRLTVT.

This clonotype appeared a single time. The V and J genes are TRBV29-1 and TRBJ1-2; TRBD1 aligns across 8 bases. This CDR3 contains 16 residues. The trim removed 1 base at V and 7 bases at J, leaving 14 bases unmatched. The germline V gene has CDR1 SQVTM and CDR2 ANQGSEA. CDR3 residues: CSVEGQGASSPRGYTF. The CDR3 DNA reads TGCAGCGTTGAAGGGCAGGGGGCTTCCTCCCCGCGTGGCTACACCTTC.

The sample holds many counts of this clonotype. The chain is built from TRBV27 and TRBJ2-7; possibly TRBD1 for D (6 bases). The germline V and J ends were trimmed by 7 bases and 0 bases, with 16 bases remaining between them. The CDR3 contains 15 residues. Germline lookup yields CDR1 MNHEY and CDR2 SMNVEV (reference sequence). The CDR3 coding sequence is TGTGCCAGCATTGTGACAGGTTACGGCTCCTACGAGCAGTACTTC. Translating it yields CASIVTGYGSYEQYF.

The chain is built from TRBV27 and TRBJ2-5; D assignment may be TRBD1 or TRBD2 (5 bases each). V was shortened by 3 bases and J by 5 bases, with 19 bases between the two germline ends. The CDR3 has 16 residues. Germline V lookup: CDR1 MNHEY, CDR2 SMNVEV (reference sequence). The CDR3 region has the DNA TGTGCCAGCAGTTTCTTGCCCGTGGGGACGCAGGAGACCCAGTACTTC. Translating it yields CASSFLPVGTQETQYF.

This CDR3 is CSAGRRVENTEAFF. The CDR3 DNA reads as TGCAGTGCCGGACGCAGGGTGGAGAACACTGAAGCTTTCTTT. The gene calls are TRBV20-1 and TRBJ1-1; possibly TRBD1 for D (5 bases). Germline V lookup: CDR1 DFQATT, CDR2 SNEGSKA (reference sequence). The length of the CDR3 is 14 residues. V lost 6 bases and J lost 1, with 15 bases in between.

This clonotype was recorded many times. The chain uses TRBV5-1 and TRBJ2-6; D may be TRBD1 (5 bases). With 4 bases removed from V and 0 bases from J, the gap between germline ends came to 8 bases. Germline V gives CDR1 SGHRS, CDR2 YFSETQ. This CDR3 region has 15 residues. The CDR3 DNA follows: TGCGCCAGCAGCCCAAGGGGCTCTGGGGCCAACGTCCTGACTTTC. This translates into CASSPRGSGANVLTF.

This clonotype was counted only a few times. V usage is TRBV4-3 and J usage is TRBJ2-1; 12 nucleotides match TRBD2. V shed 0 bases and J 9 bases; nucleotides not matched to a gene: 6. Germline loops: CDR1 LGHNA, CDR2 YSLEER. This CDR3 is built from 16 residues. Written as DNA, the CDR3 is TGCGCCAGCAGCCAAGAACACCCGGGACTAGCGGGTGAGCAGTTCTTC. This encodes CASSQEHPGLAGEQFF.

The rearrangement links TRBV28 to TRBJ2-1, with D unresolved. There are 15 residues in the CDR3. Between the trimmed V and J ends, which lost 6 bases and 0 bases, there was a span of 12 bases. Germline lookup yields CDR1 MDHEN and CDR2 SYDVKM. This chain's CDR3 is CASRKLERSYNEQFF. The CDR3 region has the DNA TGTGCCAGCAGAAAACTGGAGCGCTCCTACAATGAGCAGTTCTTC.

This clonotype was found many times. V is TRBV5-1 and J is TRBJ2-1; 7 bases are a match to TRBD2. V lost 0 bases, J lost 2 bases, and 5 bases stayed unmatched. CDR3 length equals 16 residues. The germline V gene has CDR1 SGHRS and CDR2 YFSETQ. CDR3 protein: CASSLGGRETYNEQFF. The CDR3, as DNA: TGCGCCAGCAGCTTGGGTGGGCGGGAGACCTACAATGAGCAGTTCTTC.

This clonotype was counted ten times or more. V and J are TRBV20-1 and TRBJ2-1; 12 nucleotides align to TRBD1. The junction had 10 bases not matched to a gene; V was cut back by 6 bases and J by 7 bases. CDR1 and CDR2 (germline): DFQATT, SNEGSKA (reference sequence). The CDR3 covers 15 residues. CDR3 in amino acids: CSARGQGASYNEQFF. The CDR3 DNA reads as TGCAGTGCCAGGGGACAGGGGGCATCTTATAATGAGCAGTTCTTC.

The gene calls are TRBV6-5 and TRBJ2-7, with 10 bases fitting TRBD2. Germline V CDR1 and CDR2: MNHEY, SVGAGI. The CDR3 has 17 residues. Germline trimming cut 0 bases from V and 3 bases from J; bases unmatched to any gene: 8. The CDR3 region has the DNA TGTGCCAGCAGTTACTCGCCTTTACTAGCGGGAAGCTACGAGCAGTACTTC. It specifies CASSYSPLLAGSYEQYF.

This clonotype occurred many times. This chain links TRBV28 with TRBJ2-3; 7 bases are shared with TRBD1. The CDR3 spans 15 residues. Germline CDR1 and CDR2: MDHEN and SYDVKM. The J segment lost 2 bases and the V segment lost 4 bases, leaving 6 bases of the junction unmatched. DNA for the CDR3: TGTGCCAGCAGTTCCCTTGAGGGGGCCACAGATACGCAGTATTTT. This gives the protein CASSSLEGATDTQYF.